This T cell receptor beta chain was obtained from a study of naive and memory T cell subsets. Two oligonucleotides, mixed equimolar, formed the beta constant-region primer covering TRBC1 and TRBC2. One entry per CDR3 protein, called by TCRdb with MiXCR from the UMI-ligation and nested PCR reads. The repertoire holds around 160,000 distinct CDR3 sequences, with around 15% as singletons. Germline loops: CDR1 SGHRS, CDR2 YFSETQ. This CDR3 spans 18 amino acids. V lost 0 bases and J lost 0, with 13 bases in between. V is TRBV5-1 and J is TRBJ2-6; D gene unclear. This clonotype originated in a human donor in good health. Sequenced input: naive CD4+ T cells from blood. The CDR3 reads CASSLALSRSSGANVLTF. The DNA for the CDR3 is TGCGCCAGCAGCTTGGCCTTGTCGCGTAGCTCTGGGGCCAACGTCCTGACTTTC.